The clone carrying this T cell receptor beta chain has a single count. This CDR3 has 14 amino acids. CDR1 is LGHDT, CDR2 YNNKEL, per germline (reference sequence). With 6 bases clipped from V and 3 bases from J, the junction kept 7 bases outside the gene matches. As originally analysed: It was from reference gene primer amplification that nucleated cell counts were estimated. Using immunoSEQ multiplex PCR, the repertoire was profiled, and TCRdb retains in-frame clones only, with some absent. The V and J calls and clone size come from that table; D and trimming were worked out from the DNA. The sample carries approximately 77,000 clones, around 88% recorded once. This sample was included in a study of blood T cell repertoires in COVID-19. In the study overall: From the United States, Italy and Spain came samples of acute and convalescent COVID-19. T cells, B-cell-depleted T cells, or PBMCs supplied cDNA or gDNA.

The TCR originated in a woman of 80 years or more with acute or convalescent COVID-19. Sample: peripheral blood. V usage is TRBV3-1 (or the pseudogene TRBV3-2) and J usage is TRBJ2-7, with TRBD1 identical over 8 bases. CDR3 nucleotide sequence: TGTGCCAGCAGAGGACAGGGTGGGAGCTACGAGCAGTACTTC. Translated: CASRGQGGSYEQYF.